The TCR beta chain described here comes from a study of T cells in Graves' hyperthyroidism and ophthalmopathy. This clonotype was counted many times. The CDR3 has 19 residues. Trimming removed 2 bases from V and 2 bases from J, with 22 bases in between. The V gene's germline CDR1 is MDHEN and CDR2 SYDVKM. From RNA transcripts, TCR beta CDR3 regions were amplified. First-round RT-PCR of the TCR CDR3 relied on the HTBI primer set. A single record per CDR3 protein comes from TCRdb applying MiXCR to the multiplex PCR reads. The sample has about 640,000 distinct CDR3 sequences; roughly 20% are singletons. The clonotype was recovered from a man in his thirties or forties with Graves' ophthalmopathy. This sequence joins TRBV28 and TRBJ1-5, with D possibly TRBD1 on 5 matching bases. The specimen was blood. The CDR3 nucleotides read TGTGCCAGCAGTTTAGGGCCCCCAGCAGGGTTCACGGGCAATCAGCCCCAGCATTTT. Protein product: CASSLGPPAGFTGNQPQHF.